This passage covers 23 T cell receptor beta chains from one sample sequenced in a study of shared clonotypes between healthy human individuals. Assay: immunoSEQ multiplex PCR; the TCRdb copy retains only in-frame clones and omits some. This sample has about 980,000 clones, with about 80% found just once. Sequenced: memory CD4+ T cells sorted from blood. Subset in this sample: CD45RA-negative fraction. The source is a man aged 18-30 years in good health.

The chain links TRBV7-9 to TRBJ1-1; 8 bases are a match to TRBD1. J lost 2 bases, V lost 5 bases, and 13 bases had no gene match. CDR3 length equals 17 residues. Germline-derived CDR1 and CDR2 are SEHNR and FQNEAQ (reference sequence). The CDR3 sequence: CASSLTLKQGVNTEAFF. DNA of the CDR3: TGTGCCAGCAGCCTTACGTTGAAACAGGGGGTCAACACTGAAGCTTTCTTT.

Worth noting for this clone: Other DNA variants within this sample encode the same CDR3. The chain joins TRBV5-1 to TRBJ2-3; D unresolved. This CDR3 is 14 amino acids long. Trimming cost V 0 bases and J 2 bases, with 7 bases left between them. In germline, CDR1 is SGHRS, CDR2 YFSETQ. Here the CDR3 reads CASSLALVTDTQYF. Here the CDR3 DNA reads TGCGCCAGCAGCTTGGCCTTAGTCACAGATACGCAGTATTTT.

The gene calls are TRBV19 and TRBJ1-1; a possible D gene is TRBD1 (6 bases). The germline CDR1 and CDR2 sequences are LNHDA and SQIVND (reference sequence). V lost 0 bases, J lost 5 bases, and 16 bases lay in between. CDR3 length: 16 amino acids. The CDR3 loop is CASSIDFGGRGTEAFF. The CDR3 nucleotides read TGTGCCAGTAGTATAGATTTTGGGGGCAGGGGTACTGAAGCTTTCTTT. Combining the CDR3 with reference TRBV19 and TRBJ1-1 gives the whole variable domain DGGITQSPKYLFRKEGQNVTLSCEQNLNHDAMYWYRQDPGQGLRLIYYSQIVNDFQKGDIAEGYSVSREKKESFPLTVTSAQKNPTAFYLCASSIDFGGRGTEAFFGQGTRLTVV.

The genes are TRBV5-1 and TRBJ2-1; D is unresolved. The CDR3 spans 14 residues. V was clipped by 0 bases and J by 6 bases, with 10 bases between them. Germline CDR1 reads SGHRS; CDR2 reads YFSETQ. CDR3 region: CASSLGAETNEQFF. CDR3 DNA sequence: TGCGCCAGCAGCTTGGGCGCAGAGACCAATGAGCAGTTCTTC.

This chain connects TRBV6-5 to TRBJ1-6; no firm D call. There are 12 residues in the CDR3. In germline, CDR1 is MNHEY, CDR2 SVGAGI. Trimming removed 5 bases from V and 10 bases from J, with 9 bases in between. Here the CDR3 DNA reads TGTGCCAGCAGTAAACCGGGGTCACCCCTCCACTTT. It specifies CASSKPGSPLHF.

The chain has TRBV11-3 and TRBJ2-1, with 8 bases that match TRBD1. Trimming at V came to 0 bases and at J to 6 bases, leaving 1 base not matched to a gene. This CDR3 comprises 14 residues. Germline assignment: CDR1 SGHNT and CDR2 YENEEA. CDR3 DNA sequence: TGTGCCAGCAGCTTAGAGACAGGGGCCAATGAGCAGTTCTTC. This gives the protein CASSLETGANEQFF.

This chain uses TRBV18 with TRBJ2-5; D perhaps matches TRBD2 (6 bases). Trimming removed 6 bases at V and 4 bases at J, with 15 bases between. Germline V gene lookup returns CDR1 KGHSH and CDR2 LQKENI. This CDR3 has 14 amino acids. CDR3 sequence: CASSPQGGVETQYF. The DNA for the CDR3 is TGTGCCAGCTCCCCCCAAGGCGGGGTAGAGACCCAGTACTTC.

The genes are TRBV6-5 and TRBJ2-1; 8 bases agree with TRBD2. Per the germline V gene, CDR1 is MNHEY and CDR2 is SVGAGI. V lost 6 bases to trimming and J lost 5 bases; unmatched junction nucleotides: 6. The CDR3 contains 14 residues. This chain's CDR3 is CASRTAGANNEQFF. The CDR3, as DNA: TGTGCCAGCAGGACAGCGGGAGCCAACAATGAGCAGTTCTTC.

The chain carries TRBV28 and TRBJ1-6, with D maybe TRBD1 (5 bases). This CDR3 has 14 residues. The ends were cut back, 6 bases at V and 7 bases at J, with 13 bases in the middle. The germline V gene encodes CDR1 MDHEN and CDR2 SYDVKM. DNA for the CDR3: TGTGCCAGCAGATCAGGGTTTAGGAATTCACCCCTCCACTTT. Translating gives CASRSGFRNSPLHF.

This clone has just one count. The genes are TRBV5-3 and TRBJ1-6, with D unclear. TRBV5-3 belongs to the ORF category, with a function that is uncertain. The CDR3 length is 16 residues. Deletions cut 0 bases from V and 3 bases from J, with 10 bases between. The chain's CDR3 is CARSLAGPSYNSPLHF. CDR3 sequence (DNA): TGTGCCAGAAGCTTGGCTGGACCCAGCTATAATTCACCCCTCCACTTT.

The chain is built from TRBV7-6 and TRBJ2-7; D is tentatively TRBD1 or TRBD2 (5 bases each). Germline values: CDR1 SGHVS, CDR2 FNYEAQ. V dropped 0 bases and J dropped 9 bases, with 15 bases sitting between them. CDR3 length equals 14 residues. This CDR3 reads CASSLAAGLGVQYF. CDR3 DNA sequence: TGTGCCAGCAGCTTAGCGGCGGGTCTGGGGGTGCAGTACTTC. Looking up the rest from reference TRBV7-6 and TRBJ2-7 gives the full variable domain: GAGVSQSPRYKVTKRGQDVALRCDPISGHVSLYWYRQALGQGPEFLTYFNYEAQQDKSGLPNDRFSAERPEGSISTLTIQRTEQRDSAMYRCASSLAAGLGVQYFGPGTRLTVT.

This clone was seen only a few times. As DNA, the CDR3 is TGTGCCAGCAGTTTGCTCCGGACAGGGGCTGGAAACACCATATATTTT. Its protein is CASSLLRTGAGNTIYF. V gene TRBV28 combines with J gene TRBJ1-3, with 9 nucleotides matching TRBD1. The CDR3 is 16 residues long. The J segment lost 2 bases and the V segment lost 3 bases, leaving 5 bases of the junction unmatched. Germline CDR1 is MDHEN and CDR2 is SYDVKM.

There are a few counts of this clone. The chain has TRBV7-9 and TRBJ2-2; D unresolved. The CDR3 has 13 amino acids. The germline gives CDR1 SEHNR, CDR2 FQNEAQ (reference sequence). The ends were cut back, 6 bases at V and 6 bases at J, with 11 bases in the middle. The CDR3 region has the DNA TGTGCCAGCAGACTAAGGGATCCCGGGGAGCTGTTTTTT. Protein: CASRLRDPGELFF.

The CDR3 spells CASSLWGQATNTEAFF. CDR3 coding DNA: TGTGCCAGCAGCTTGTGGGGACAGGCAACAAACACTGAAGCTTTCTTT. The chain recombines TRBV5-4 with TRBJ1-1, with TRBD1 identical over 8 bases. CDR3 length equals 16 residues. Unmatched junction bases numbered 7, after V lost 1 base and J lost 2 bases. Germline V gives CDR1 SGHNT, CDR2 YYREEE (reference sequence).

The J gene is TRBJ2-7, the V gene TRBV30; 8 nucleotides line up with TRBD2. This CDR3 has 15 residues. After removal of 1 base from V and 2 bases from J, the junction contained 7 bases not matched to a gene. Germline CDR1 and CDR2: GTSNPN and SVGIG (reference sequence). The CDR3 DNA sequence: TGTGCCTGGAGTGGAAAGAGCGGGAGTACCTACGAGCAGTACTTC. Its protein product is CAWSGKSGSTYEQYF. Together with reference TRBV30 and TRBJ2-7, the CDR3 gives the full variable domain: SQTIHQWPATLVQPVGSPLSLECTVEGTSNPNLYWYRQAAGRGLQLLFYSVGIGQISSEVPQNLSASRPQDRQFILSSKKLLLSDSGFYLCAWSGKSGSTYEQYFGPGTRLTVT.

Turning to this clone: The junction differs from germline at one of its ends, possibly a read error. This chain joins TRBV6-1 and TRBJ2-1; 16 bases are shared with TRBD2. Looked up from germline, CDR1 is MNHNS and CDR2 is SASEGT. The CDR3 sequence is 20 residues long. CDR3 region: CASSEVGTSGRAGLWNEQFF. The CDR3 coding sequence is TGTGCCAGCAGCGAAGTCGGGACTAGCGGGAGGGCCGGCCTTTGGAATGAGCAGTTCTTC.

The chain has TRBV18 and TRBJ2-2; no clear D. This CDR3 is 14 amino acids long. CDR1 KGHSH and CDR2 LQKENI come from the germline V gene. The ends were cut back, 3 bases at V and 6 bases at J, with 11 bases in the middle. CDR3 sequence: CASSPTVSAGELFF. CDR3 in DNA: TGTGCCAGCTCACCCACAGTGAGCGCCGGGGAGCTGTTTTTT.

This clone has only one observation. The V call is TRBV27, the J call TRBJ1-2, with D possibly TRBD1 on 5 matching bases. CDR1 and CDR2 (germline): MNHEY, SMNVEV (reference sequence). With 2 bases removed from V and 7 bases from J, the gap between germline ends came to 23 bases. The CDR3 sequence is 17 residues long. CDR3 sequence reads: CASSLRDRPGSYSGYTF. In DNA, the CDR3 is TGTGCCAGCAGTTTAAGGGACCGACCGGGTTCCTATAGTGGCTACACCTTC.

The CDR3 loop is CASNQRWGAFF. The CDR3 DNA follows: TGTGCCAGCAATCAGAGATGGGGAGCTTTCTTT. The chain has TRBV6-5 and TRBJ1-1, with D hard to call. Germline CDR1 reads MNHEY; CDR2 reads SVGAGI. This CDR3 region has 11 residues. V shed 7 bases and J shed 10 bases, with 13 bases lying between them.

The chain recombines TRBV7-2 with TRBJ1-1; D is undetermined. Per the germline V gene, CDR1 is SGHTA and CDR2 is FQGNSA. Trimming stripped 5 bases from V and 1 base from J, with 8 bases between. This CDR3 is built from 13 residues. The CDR3: CASSPFRNTEAFF. CDR3 sequence (DNA): TGTGCCAGCAGCCCGTTTCGGAACACTGAAGCTTTCTTT.

The rearrangement joins TRBV4-3 to TRBJ2-7, with 7 bases identical to TRBD1. CDR1 is LGHNA, CDR2 YSLEER, per germline. The CDR3 is 13 amino acids. Trimming took 3 bases from V and 6 from J; bases not matched to a gene: 5. The CDR3 loop reads CASSQQQGLEQYF. DNA of the CDR3: TGCGCCAGCAGCCAGCAACAGGGGCTCGAGCAGTACTTC.

The V and J genes are TRBV10-2 and TRBJ1-5; tentative D call: TRBD1 (5 bases). CDR1 is WSHSY, CDR2 SAAADI, per germline. The CDR3 consists of 15 residues. V was clipped by 0 bases and J by 2 bases, with 8 bases between them. In DNA, the CDR3 is TGCGCCAGCAGTGAGTCAGGGGACGGCAATCAGCCCCAGCATTTT. Protein: CASSESGDGNQPQHF.

The chain is built from TRBV6-5 and TRBJ2-7; TRBD1 matches at 9 bases. The CDR3 length is 12 residues. The germline V gene has CDR1 MNHEY and CDR2 SVGAGI. The junction had 5 bases not matched to a gene; V was cut back by 7 bases and J by 7 bases. CDR3 residues: CASTSTGGEQYF. Written as DNA, the CDR3 is TGTGCCAGCACCTCGACAGGGGGGGAGCAGTACTTC.